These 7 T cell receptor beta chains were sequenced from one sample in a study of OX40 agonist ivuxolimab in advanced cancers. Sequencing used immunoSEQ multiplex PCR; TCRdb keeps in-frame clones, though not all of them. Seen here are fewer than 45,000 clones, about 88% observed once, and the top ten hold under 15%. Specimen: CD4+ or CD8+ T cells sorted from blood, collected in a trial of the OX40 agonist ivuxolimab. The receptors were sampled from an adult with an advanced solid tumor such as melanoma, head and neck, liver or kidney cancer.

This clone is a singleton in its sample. CDR3 coding DNA: TGTGCCAGCAGCTTAGTCCCCGGGGAGCTGTTTTTT. Amino acid sequence: CASSLVPGELFF. The genes are TRBV7-6 and TRBJ2-2, with D unresolved. V shed 1 base and J shed 6 bases, with 3 bases lying between them. CDR1 SGHVS and CDR2 FNYEAQ come from the germline V gene. The CDR3 is 12 residues long. Full variable domain (rest looked up from reference TRBV7-6 and TRBJ2-2): GAGVSQSPRYKVTKRGQDVALRCDPISGHVSLYWYRQALGQGPEFLTYFNYEAQQDKSGLPNDRFSAERPEGSISTLTIQRTEQRDSAMYRCASSLVPGELFFGEGSRLTVL.

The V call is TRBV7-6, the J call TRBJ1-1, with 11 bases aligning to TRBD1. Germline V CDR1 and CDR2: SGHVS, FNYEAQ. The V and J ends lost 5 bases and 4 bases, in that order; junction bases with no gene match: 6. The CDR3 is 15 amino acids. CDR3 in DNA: TGTGCCAGCAGCCTAGGGGGACAGGGGGTCACTGAAGCTTTCTTT. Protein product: CASSLGGQGVTEAFF.

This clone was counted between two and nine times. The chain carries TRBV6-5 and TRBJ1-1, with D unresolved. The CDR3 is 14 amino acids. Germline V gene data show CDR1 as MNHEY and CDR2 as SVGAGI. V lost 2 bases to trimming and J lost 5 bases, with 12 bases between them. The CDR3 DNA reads TGTGCCAGCAGTTACGTCAGCGGGTCTACTGAAGCTTTCTTT. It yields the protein CASSYVSGSTEAFF.

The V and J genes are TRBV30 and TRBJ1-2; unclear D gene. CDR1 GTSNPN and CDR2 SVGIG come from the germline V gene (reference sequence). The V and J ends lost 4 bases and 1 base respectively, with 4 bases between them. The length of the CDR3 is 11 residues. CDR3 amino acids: CAWTVNYGYTF. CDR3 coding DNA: TGTGCCTGGACAGTTAACTATGGCTACACCTTC. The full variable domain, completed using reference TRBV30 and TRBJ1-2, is SQTIHQWPATLVQPVGSPLSLECTVEGTSNPNLYWYRQAAGRGLQLLFYSVGIGQISSEVPQNLSASRPQDRQFILSSKKLLLSDSGFYLCAWTVNYGYTFGSGTRLTVV.

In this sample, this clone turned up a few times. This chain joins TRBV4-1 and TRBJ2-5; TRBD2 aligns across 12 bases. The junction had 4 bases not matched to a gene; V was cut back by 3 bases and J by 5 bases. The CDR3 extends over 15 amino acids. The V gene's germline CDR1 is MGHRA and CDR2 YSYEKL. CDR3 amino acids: CASSQTSGSRETQYF. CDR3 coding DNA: TGCGCCAGCAGCCAGACTAGCGGGAGTCGGGAGACCCAGTACTTC.

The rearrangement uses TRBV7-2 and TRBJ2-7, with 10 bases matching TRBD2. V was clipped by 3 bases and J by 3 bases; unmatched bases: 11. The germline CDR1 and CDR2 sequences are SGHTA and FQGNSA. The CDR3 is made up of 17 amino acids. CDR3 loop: CASSLTRAGGLIYEQYF. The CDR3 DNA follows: TGTGCCAGCAGCTTGACACGAGCGGGGGGGCTGATCTACGAGCAGTACTTC. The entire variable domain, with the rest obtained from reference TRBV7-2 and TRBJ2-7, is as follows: GAGVSQSPSNKVTEKGKDVELRCDPISGHTALYWYRQSLGQGLEFLIYFQGNSAPDKSGLPSDRFSAERTGGSVSTLTIQRTQQEDSAVYLCASSLTRAGGLIYEQYFGPGTRLTVT.

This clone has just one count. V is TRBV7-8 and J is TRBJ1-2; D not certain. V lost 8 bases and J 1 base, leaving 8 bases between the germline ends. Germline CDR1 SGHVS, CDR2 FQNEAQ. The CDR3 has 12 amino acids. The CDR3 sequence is CASVTLNYGYTF. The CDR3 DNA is TGTGCCAGCGTAACCCTTAACTATGGCTACACCTTC.